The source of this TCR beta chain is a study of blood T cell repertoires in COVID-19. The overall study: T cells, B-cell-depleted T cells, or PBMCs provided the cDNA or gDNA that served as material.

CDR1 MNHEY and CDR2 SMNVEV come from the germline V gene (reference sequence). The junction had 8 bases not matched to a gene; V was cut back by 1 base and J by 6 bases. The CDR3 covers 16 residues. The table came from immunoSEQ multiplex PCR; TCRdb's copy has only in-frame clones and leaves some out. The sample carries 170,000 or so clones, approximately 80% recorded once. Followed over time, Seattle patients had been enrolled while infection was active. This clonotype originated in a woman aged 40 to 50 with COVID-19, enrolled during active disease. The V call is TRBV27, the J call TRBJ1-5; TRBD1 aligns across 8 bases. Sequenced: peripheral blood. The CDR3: CASSLFRTGSTQPQHF. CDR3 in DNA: TGTGCCAGCAGTTTATTTCGGACAGGGAGTACTCAGCCCCAGCATTTT.